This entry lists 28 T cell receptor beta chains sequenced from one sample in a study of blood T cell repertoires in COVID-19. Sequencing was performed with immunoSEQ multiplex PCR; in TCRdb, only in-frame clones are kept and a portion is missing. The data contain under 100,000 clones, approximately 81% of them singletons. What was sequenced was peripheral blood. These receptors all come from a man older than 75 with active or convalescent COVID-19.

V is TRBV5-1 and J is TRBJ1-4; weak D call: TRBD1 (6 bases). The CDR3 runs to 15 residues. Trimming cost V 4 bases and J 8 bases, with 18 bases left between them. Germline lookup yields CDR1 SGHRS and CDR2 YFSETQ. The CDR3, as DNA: TGCGCCAGCAGCCCGATGGTGGGGGCTGAGGAAAAACTGTTTTTT. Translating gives CASSPMVGAEEKLFF.

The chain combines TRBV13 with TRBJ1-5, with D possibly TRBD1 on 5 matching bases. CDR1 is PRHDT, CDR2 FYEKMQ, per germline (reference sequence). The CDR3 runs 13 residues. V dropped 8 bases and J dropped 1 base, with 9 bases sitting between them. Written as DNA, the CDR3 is TGTGCCAGCGCCAGACAGAGCAATCAGCCCCAGCATTTT. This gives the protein CASARQSNQPQHF.

CDR3 DNA sequence: TGCGCCAGCAGCCAAGATCGTGTGGGGCTCTATGGCTACACCTTC. This encodes CASSQDRVGLYGYTF. This chain joins TRBV4-3 and TRBJ1-2; possible D gene TRBD1, 5 bases. The CDR3 is 15 residues long. Germline V lookup: CDR1 LGHNA, CDR2 YSLEER. The V gene lost 0 bases and the J gene lost 4 bases, with 12 bases spanning the gap.

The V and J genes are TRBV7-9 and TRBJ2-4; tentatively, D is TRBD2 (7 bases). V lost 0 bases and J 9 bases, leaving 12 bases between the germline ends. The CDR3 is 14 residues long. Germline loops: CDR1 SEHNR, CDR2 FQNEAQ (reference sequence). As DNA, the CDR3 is TGTGCCAGCAGCTTAGCGGGGGGGCATGGCATTCAGTACTTC. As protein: CASSLAGGHGIQYF.

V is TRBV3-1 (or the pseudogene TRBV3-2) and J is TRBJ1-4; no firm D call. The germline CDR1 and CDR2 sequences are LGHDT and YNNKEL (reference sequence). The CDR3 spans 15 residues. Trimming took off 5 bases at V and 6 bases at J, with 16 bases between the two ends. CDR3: CASSYRGWADEKLFF. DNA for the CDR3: TGTGCCAGCAGCTACCGAGGGTGGGCAGATGAAAAACTGTTTTTT.

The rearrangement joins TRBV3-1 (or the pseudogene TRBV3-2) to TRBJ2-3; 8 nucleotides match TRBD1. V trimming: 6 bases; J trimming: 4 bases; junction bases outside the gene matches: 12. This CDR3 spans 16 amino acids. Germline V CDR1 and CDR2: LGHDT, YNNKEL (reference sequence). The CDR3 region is CASSGRQGALSDTQYF. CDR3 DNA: TGTGCCAGCAGTGGCCGCCAGGGGGCGCTTTCAGATACGCAGTATTTT.

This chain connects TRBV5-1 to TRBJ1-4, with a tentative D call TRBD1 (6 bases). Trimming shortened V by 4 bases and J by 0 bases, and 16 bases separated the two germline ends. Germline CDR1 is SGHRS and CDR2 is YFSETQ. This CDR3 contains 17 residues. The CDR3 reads CASSPLGGGTTNEKLFF. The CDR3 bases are TGCGCCAGCAGCCCCCTGGGTGGGGGCACAACTAATGAAAAACTGTTTTTT.

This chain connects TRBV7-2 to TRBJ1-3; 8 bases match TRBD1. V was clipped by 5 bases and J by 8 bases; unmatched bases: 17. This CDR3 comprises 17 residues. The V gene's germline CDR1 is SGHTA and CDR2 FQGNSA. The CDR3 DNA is TGTGCCAGCAGCAGCACTTCGTTTGGACAGGGTTCGGACACCATATATTTT. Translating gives CASSSTSFGQGSDTIYF. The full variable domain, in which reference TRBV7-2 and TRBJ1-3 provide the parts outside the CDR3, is GAGVSQSPSNKVTEKGKDVELRCDPISGHTALYWYRQSLGQGLEFLIYFQGNSAPDKSGLPSDRFSAERTGGSVSTLTIQRTQQEDSAVYLCASSSTSFGQGSDTIYFGEGSWLTVV.

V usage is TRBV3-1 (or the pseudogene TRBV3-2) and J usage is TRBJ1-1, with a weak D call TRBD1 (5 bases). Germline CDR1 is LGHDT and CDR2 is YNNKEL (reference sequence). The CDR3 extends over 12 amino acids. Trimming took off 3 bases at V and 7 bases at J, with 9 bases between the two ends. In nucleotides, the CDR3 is TGTGCCAGCAGCCAGTCTGACAGTGAAGCTTTCTTT. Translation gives CASSQSDSEAFF.

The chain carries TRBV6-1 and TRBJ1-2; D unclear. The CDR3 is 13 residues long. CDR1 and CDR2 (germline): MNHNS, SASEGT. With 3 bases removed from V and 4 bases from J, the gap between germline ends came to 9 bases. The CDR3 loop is CASSDESTYGYTF. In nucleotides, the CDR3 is TGTGCCAGCAGTGACGAGTCTACCTATGGCTACACCTTC.

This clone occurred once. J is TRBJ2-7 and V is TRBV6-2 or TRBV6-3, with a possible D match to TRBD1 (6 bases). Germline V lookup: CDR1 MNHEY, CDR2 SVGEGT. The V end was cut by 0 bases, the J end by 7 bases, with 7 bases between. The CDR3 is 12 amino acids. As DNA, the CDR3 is TGTGCCAGCAGTTACTCCAGGGGTGAGCAGTACTTC. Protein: CASSYSRGEQYF.

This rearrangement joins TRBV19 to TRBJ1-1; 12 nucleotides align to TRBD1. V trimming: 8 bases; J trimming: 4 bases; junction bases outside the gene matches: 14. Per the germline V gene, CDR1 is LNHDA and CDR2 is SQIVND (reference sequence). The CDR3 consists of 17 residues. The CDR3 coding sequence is TGTGCCAGTTTTGTAGGGACAGGGGGCTCTTTGAGCACTGAAGCTTTCTTT. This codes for CASFVGTGGSLSTEAFF. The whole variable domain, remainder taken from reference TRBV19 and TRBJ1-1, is DGGITQSPKYLFRKEGQNVTLSCEQNLNHDAMYWYRQDPGQGLRLIYYSQIVNDFQKGDIAEGYSVSREKKESFPLTVTSAQKNPTAFYLCASFVGTGGSLSTEAFFGQGTRLTVV.

CDR3 sequence (DNA): TGTGCCAGCAGTTTCAGGGTGGGCAATCAGCCCCAGCATTTT. Encoded protein: CASSFRVGNQPQHF. This chain links TRBV27 with TRBJ1-5; D possibly corresponds to TRBD1 (5 bases). V was shortened by 3 bases and J by 2 bases, with 8 bases between the two germline ends. The germline gives CDR1 MNHEY, CDR2 SMNVEV (reference sequence). The length of the CDR3 is 14 residues.

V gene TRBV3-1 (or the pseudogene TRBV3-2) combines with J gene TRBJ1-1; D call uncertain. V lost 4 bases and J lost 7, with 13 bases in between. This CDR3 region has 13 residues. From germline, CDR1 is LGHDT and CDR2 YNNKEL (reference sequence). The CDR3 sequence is CASSRLRSDEAFF. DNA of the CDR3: TGTGCCAGCAGCCGCCTCAGGTCAGATGAAGCTTTCTTT.

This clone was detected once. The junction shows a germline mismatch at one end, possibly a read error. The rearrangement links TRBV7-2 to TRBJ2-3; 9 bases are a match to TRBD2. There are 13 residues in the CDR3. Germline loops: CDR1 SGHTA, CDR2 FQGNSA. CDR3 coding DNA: TGTGCCAGCAGCGAAGATAGCGGGAGCACCCGTTCTTTT. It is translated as CASSEDSGSTRSF.

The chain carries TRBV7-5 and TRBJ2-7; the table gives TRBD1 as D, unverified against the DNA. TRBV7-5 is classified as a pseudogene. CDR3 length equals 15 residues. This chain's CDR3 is CARSKDRVRTYEQYF. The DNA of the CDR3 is TGTGCCAGAAGCAAAGACAGGGTCCGGACCTACGAGCAGTACTTC.

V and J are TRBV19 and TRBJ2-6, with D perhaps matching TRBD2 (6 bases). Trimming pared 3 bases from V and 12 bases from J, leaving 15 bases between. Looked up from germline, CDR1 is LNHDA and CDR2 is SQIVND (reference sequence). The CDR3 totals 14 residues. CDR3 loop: CASSIVGSGSVLTF. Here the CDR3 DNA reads TGTGCCAGTAGTATCGTCGGCAGCGGGTCCGTCCTGACTTTC.

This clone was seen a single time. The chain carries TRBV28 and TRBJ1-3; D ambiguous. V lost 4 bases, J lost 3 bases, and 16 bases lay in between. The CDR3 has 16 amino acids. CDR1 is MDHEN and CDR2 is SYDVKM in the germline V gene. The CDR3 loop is CASSSPGRARGNTIYF. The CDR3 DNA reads TGTGCCAGCAGTTCTCCCGGGAGGGCGCGTGGAAACACCATATATTTT.

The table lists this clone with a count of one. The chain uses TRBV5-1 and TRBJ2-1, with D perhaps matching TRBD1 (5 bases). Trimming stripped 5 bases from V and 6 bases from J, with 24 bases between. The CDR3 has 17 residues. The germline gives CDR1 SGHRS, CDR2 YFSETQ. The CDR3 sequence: CASSGADSSRWGNEQFF. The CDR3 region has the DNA TGCGCCAGCAGTGGAGCCGACAGTTCCAGATGGGGCAATGAGCAGTTCTTC.

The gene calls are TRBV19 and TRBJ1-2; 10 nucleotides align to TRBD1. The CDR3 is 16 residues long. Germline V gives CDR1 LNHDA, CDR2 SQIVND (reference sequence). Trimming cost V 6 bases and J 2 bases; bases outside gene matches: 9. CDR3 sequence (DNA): TGTGCCAGTAGGACCCCTGACAGGGGGCGGAACTATGGCTACACCTTC. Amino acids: CASRTPDRGRNYGYTF. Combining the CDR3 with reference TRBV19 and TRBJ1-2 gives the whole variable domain DGGITQSPKYLFRKEGQNVTLSCEQNLNHDAMYWYRQDPGQGLRLIYYSQIVNDFQKGDIAEGYSVSREKKESFPLTVTSAQKNPTAFYLCASRTPDRGRNYGYTFGSGTRLTVV.

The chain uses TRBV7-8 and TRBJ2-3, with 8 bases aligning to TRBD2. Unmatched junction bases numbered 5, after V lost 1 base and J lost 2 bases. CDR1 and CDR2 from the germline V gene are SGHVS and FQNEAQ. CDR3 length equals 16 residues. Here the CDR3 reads CASSLVAGGDTDTQYF. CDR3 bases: TGTGCCAGCAGCTTAGTCGCCGGGGGGGACACAGATACGCAGTATTTT.

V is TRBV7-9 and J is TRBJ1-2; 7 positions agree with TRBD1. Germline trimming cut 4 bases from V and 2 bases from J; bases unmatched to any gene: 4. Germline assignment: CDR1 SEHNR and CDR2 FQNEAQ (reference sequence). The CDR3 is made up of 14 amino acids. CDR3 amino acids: CASSSLGQNYGYTF. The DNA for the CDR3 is TGTGCCAGCAGCTCCCTGGGACAGAACTATGGCTACACCTTC.

The CDR3 spells CASSQGGRTGELFF. CDR3 sequence (DNA): TGTGCCAGCAGCCAAGGGGGGCGCACCGGGGAGCTGTTTTTT. This chain uses TRBV3-1 (or the pseudogene TRBV3-2) with TRBJ2-2, with D possibly TRBD1 on 6 matching bases. The CDR3 has 14 residues. Germline V gene lookup returns CDR1 LGHDT and CDR2 YNNKEL (reference sequence). Trimming cost V 1 base and J 4 bases, with 7 bases left between them.

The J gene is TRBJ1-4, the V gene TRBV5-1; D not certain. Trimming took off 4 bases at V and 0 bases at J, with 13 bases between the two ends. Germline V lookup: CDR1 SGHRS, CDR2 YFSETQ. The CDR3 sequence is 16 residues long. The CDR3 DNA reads TGCGCCAGCAGCGCTTTACAGCTTGCAACTAATGAAAAACTGTTTTTT. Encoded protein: CASSALQLATNEKLFF.

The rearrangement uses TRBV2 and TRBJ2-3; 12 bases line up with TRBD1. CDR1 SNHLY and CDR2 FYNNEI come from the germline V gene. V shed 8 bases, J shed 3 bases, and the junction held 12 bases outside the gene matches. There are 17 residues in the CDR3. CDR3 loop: CASSGTGGMGATDTQYF. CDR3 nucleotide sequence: TGTGCCAGCTCCGGGACAGGGGGCATGGGAGCGACAGATACGCAGTATTTT.

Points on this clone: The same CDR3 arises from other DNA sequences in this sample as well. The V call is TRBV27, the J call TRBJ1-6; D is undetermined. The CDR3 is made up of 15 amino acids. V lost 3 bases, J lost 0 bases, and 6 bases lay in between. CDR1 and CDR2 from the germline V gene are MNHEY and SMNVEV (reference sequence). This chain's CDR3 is CASSLRSSYNSPLHF. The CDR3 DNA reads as TGTGCCAGCAGTTTGAGGAGCTCCTATAATTCACCCCTCCACTTT.

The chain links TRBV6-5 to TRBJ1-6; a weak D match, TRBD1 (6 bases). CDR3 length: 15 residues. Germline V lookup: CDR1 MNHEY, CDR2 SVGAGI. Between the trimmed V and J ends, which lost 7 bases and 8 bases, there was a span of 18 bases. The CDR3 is CASTRQVPRDSPLHF. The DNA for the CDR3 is TGTGCCAGCACAAGACAGGTCCCGCGGGATTCACCCCTCCACTTT.

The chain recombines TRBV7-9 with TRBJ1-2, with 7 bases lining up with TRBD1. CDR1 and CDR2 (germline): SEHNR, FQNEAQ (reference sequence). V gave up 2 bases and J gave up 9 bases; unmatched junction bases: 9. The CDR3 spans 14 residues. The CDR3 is CASSLSQGIQSYTF. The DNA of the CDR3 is TGTGCCAGCAGCTTATCACAGGGGATCCAGAGCTACACCTTC. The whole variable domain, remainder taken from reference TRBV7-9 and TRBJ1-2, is DTGVSQNPRHKITKRGQNVTFRCDPISEHNRLYWYRQTLGQGPEFLTYFQNEAQLEKSRLLSDRFSAERPKGSFSTLEIQRTEQGDSAMYLCASSLSQGIQSYTFGSGTRLTVV.